One and the same sample provided the 6 T cell receptor beta chains below, sequenced in a study of blood T cell repertoires in COVID-19 (dated by TCRdb to about 2020). The library came from the immunoSEQ multiplex PCR assay. Drawn from immuneACCESS, this table holds only the in-frame rearrangements with V and J called that TCRdb kept. Clones are partly lost; checked studies trace under half to an unresolved V gene and leave the rest unexplained. The sample table holds about 60,000 clones, of which over 80% were seen once. The top ten hold about 9.4% of the sample. The specimen sequenced was peripheral blood. The receptors stem from a man aged 25-40 years with COVID-19, enrolled during active disease.

This clone was found a few times. CDR3: CASSLPESGAFF. The CDR3 region has the DNA TGTGCCAGCAGTTTACCCGAGTCGGGAGCTTTCTTT. The chain recombines TRBV28 with TRBJ1-1; D not resolved. The CDR3 extends over 12 amino acids. V lost 2 bases, J lost 10 bases, and 11 bases lay in between. The germline CDR1 and CDR2 sequences are MDHEN and SYDVKM.

The rearrangement uses TRBV18 and TRBJ1-1; D call uncertain. Germline-derived CDR1 and CDR2 are KGHSH and LQKENI. The CDR3 is 13 residues long. The ends were cut back, 2 bases at V and 9 bases at J, with 13 bases in the middle. In DNA form, the CDR3 reads TGTGCCAGCTCACCATACCCACAGCAGCAAGCTTTCTTT. As protein: CASSPYPQQQAFF.

This clone has only one observation. This chain joins TRBV7-9 and TRBJ1-5, with D possibly TRBD1 on 5 matching bases. Trimming took off 4 bases at V and 9 bases at J, with 13 bases between the two ends. From germline, CDR1 is SEHNR and CDR2 FQNEAQ (reference sequence). This CDR3 has 13 residues. The CDR3 reads CASSSGSGGPQHF. The CDR3 coding sequence is TGTGCCAGCAGCTCCGGATCCGGGGGGCCCCAGCATTTT.

The chain combines TRBV29-1 with TRBJ2-3; D may be TRBD2 (6 bases). The CDR3 runs 13 residues. The V gene lost 7 bases and the J gene lost 5 bases, with 16 bases spanning the gap. Germline assignment: CDR1 SQVTM and CDR2 ANQGSEA. The CDR3 reads CSARLGSGDTQYF. Here the CDR3 DNA reads TGCAGCGCCAGACTAGGAAGTGGAGATACGCAGTATTTT.

V and J are TRBV2 and TRBJ2-2, with 9 bases that match TRBD2. The length of the CDR3 is 15 residues. The V segment lost 2 bases and the J segment 5 bases; nucleotides outside the gene matches: 3. Germline V lookup: CDR1 SNHLY, CDR2 FYNNEI. DNA of the CDR3: TGTGCCAGCAGTGAATTAGCGGGAGAAACCGGGGAGCTGTTTTTT. Translating it yields CASSELAGETGELFF.

The chain is built from TRBV10-3 and TRBJ2-1, with a possible D match to TRBD1 (6 bases). Trimming pared 11 bases from V and 8 bases from J, leaving 13 bases between. The germline V gene has CDR1 ENHRY and CDR2 SYGVKD. The CDR3 extends over 11 amino acids. CDR3 DNA sequence: TGTGCCGGCAGACAGGCCGATGAGCAGTTCTTC. Protein product: CAGRQADEQFF.